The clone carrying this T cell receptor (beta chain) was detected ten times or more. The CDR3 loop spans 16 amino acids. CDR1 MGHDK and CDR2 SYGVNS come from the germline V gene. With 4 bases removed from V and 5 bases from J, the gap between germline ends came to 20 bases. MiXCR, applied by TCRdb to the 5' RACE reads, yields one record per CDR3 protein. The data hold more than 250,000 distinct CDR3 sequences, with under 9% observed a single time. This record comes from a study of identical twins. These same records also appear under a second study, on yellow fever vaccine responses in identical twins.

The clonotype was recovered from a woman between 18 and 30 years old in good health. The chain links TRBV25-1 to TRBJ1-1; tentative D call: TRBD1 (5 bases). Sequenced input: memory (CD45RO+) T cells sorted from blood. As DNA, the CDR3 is TGTGCCAGCAGTGTGGAGTCGGGCAGGGTGGGTACTGAAGCTTTCTTT. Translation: CASSVESGRVGTEAFF.